The table lists the clone carrying this T cell receptor beta chain with a count of one. Its target is unknown. The length of the CDR3 is 18 residues. The germline CDR1 and CDR2 sequences are LGHNT and FRNRAP. 13 Jbeta primers and 60 Vbeta primers were used for the PCR. TCRdb's copy holds only in-frame clones and misses some; the assay was immunoSEQ multiplex PCR. The sample has 120,000 or so clones, approximately 77% seen once. The entry originates in a study of cytomegalovirus exposure and HLA in healthy donors. Study outcomes and limitations: V- and J-gene trimming in TCR beta was tied to a missense DCLRE1C variant by an analysis performed later.

The source material was PBMCs. This clonotype originated in a man aged 18 to 35 in good health and CMV-seronegative. The V call is TRBV12-5, the J call TRBJ2-5; 16 bases map to TRBD2. The DNA end is more similar to TRBJ2-7, so the J call may be wrong. The CDR3, as DNA: TGTGCTAGTGGCCGTTCTGGGACTAGCGGGGGGGCAACCTACGAGCAGTACTTC. Its protein is CASGRSGTSGGATYEQYF.